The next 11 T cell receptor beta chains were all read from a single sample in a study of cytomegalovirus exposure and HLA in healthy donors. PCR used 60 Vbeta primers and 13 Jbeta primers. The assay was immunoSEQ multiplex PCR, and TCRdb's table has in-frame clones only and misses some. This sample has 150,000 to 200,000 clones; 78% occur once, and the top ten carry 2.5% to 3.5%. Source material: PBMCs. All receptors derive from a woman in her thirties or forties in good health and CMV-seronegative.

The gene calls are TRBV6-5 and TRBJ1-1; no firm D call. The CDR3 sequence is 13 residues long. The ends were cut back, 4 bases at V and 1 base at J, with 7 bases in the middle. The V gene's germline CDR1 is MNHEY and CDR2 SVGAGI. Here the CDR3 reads CASSSRQNTEAFF. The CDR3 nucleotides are TGTGCCAGCAGTTCGCGACAGAACACTGAAGCTTTCTTT.

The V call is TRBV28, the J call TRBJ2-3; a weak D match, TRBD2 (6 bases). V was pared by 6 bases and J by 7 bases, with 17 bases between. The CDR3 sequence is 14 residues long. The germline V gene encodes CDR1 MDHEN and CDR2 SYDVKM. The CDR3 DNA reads TGTGCCAGCAGGACCGGGACTTCCGACCATACGCAGTATTTT. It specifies CASRTGTSDHTQYF.

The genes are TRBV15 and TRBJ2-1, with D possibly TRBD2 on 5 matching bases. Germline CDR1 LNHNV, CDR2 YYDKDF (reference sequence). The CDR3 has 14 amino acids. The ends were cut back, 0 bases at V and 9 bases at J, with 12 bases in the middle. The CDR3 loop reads CATSRETPRGEQFF. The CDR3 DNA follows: TGTGCCACCAGCAGAGAAACCCCCCGGGGTGAGCAGTTCTTC. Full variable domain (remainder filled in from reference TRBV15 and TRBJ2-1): DAMVIQNPRYQVTQFGKPVTLSCSQTLNHNVMYWYQQKSSQAPKLLFHYYDKDFNNEADTPDNFQSRRPNTSFCFLDIRSPGLGDTAMYLCATSRETPRGEQFFGPGTRLTVL.

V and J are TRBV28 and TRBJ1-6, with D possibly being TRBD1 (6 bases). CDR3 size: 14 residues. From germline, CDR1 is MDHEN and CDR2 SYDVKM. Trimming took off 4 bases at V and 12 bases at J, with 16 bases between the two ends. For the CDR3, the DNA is TGTGCCAGCAGTTCCACAGGGATAGGGGAACCCCTCCACTTT. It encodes CASSSTGIGEPLHF.

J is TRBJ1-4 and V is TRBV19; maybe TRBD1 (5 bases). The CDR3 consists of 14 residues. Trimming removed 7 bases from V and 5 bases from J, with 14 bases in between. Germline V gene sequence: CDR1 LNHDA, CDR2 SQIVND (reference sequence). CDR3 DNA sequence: TGTGCCAGTAAGGCGGACATGGACAATGAAAAACTGTTTTTT. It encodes CASKADMDNEKLFF.

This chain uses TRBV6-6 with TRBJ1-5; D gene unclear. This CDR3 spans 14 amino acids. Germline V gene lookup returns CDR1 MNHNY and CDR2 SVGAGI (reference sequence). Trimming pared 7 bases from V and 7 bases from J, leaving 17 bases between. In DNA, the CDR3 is TGTGCCAGCACCCGTTCGGGAGCGAGACAGCCCCAGCATTTT. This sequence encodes CASTRSGARQPQHF.

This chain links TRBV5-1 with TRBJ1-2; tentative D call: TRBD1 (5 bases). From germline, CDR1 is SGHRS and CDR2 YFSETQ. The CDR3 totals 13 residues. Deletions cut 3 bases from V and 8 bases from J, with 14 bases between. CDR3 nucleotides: TGCGCCAGCAGCTGGGAAGGGGCGGAAGGCTACACCTTC. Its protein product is CASSWEGAEGYTF.

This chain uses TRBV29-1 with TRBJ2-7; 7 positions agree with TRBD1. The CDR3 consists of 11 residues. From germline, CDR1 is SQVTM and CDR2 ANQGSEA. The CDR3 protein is CSARDSYEQYF. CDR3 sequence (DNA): TGCAGTGCCCGGGACAGTTACGAGCAGTACTTC.

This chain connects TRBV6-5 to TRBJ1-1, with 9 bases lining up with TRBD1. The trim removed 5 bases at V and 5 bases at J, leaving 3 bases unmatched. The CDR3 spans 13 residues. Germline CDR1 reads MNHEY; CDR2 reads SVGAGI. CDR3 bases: TGTGCCAGCAGTCGACAGGGGGGAACTGAAGCTTTCTTT. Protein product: CASSRQGGTEAFF.

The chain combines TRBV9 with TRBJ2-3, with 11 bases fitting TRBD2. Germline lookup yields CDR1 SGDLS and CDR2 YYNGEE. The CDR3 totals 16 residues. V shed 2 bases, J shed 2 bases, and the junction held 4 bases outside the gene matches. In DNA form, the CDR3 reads TGTGCCAGCAGCGTTTATAGCGGGGGGGCCACAGATACGCAGTATTTT. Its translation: CASSVYSGGATDTQYF.

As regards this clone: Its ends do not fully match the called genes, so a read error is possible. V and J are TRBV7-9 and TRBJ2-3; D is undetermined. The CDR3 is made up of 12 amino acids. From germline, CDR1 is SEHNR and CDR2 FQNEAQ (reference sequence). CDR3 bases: TGTTCCAGCAGCCCCGTCTTGTTCGTGCAGTATTTT. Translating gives CSSSPVLFVQYF.